The 20 T cell receptor beta chains listed next were all sequenced from one sample in a study of blood T cells in healthy people across ages. The second PCR ran about 6 to 11 cycles with a sample-barcoded 5' primer and J-beta primers. One entry per CDR3 protein results from TCRdb running MiXCR on the 5' RACE reads. Among fewer than 800,000 distinct CDR3 sequences listed, about a third were seen once. The sequenced material came from blood. The origin of the receptors is a woman of 80 years or more in good health.

This chain links TRBV29-1 with TRBJ2-5; D not resolved. CDR3 length: 13 residues. CDR1 SQVTM and CDR2 ANQGSEA come from the germline V gene. V was cut by 6 bases and J by 2 bases, with 13 bases left in between. The CDR3 sequence is CSVDSGLQETQYF. CDR3 bases: TGCAGCGTCGATTCGGGCCTTCAAGAGACCCAGTACTTC.

This clonotype was seen ten or more times. The CDR3 sequence is CASSYKPSATDTQYF. CDR3 nucleotide sequence: TGTGCCAGCAGTTACAAGCCTAGCGCCACAGATACGCAGTATTTT. V and J are TRBV6-5 and TRBJ2-3; possibly TRBD2 for D (6 bases). Germline values: CDR1 MNHEY, CDR2 SVGAGI. The CDR3 has 15 amino acids. V was trimmed by 2 bases and J by 2 bases, leaving 11 bases between them.

On this clonotype itself: With a much larger clone just one base away, this may be a read error. This chain connects TRBV7-9 to TRBJ1-2; the D is unclear. V lost 8 bases and J lost 4, with 14 bases in between. In germline, CDR1 is SEHNR, CDR2 FQNEAQ (reference sequence). The CDR3 contains 13 residues. In nucleotides, the CDR3 is TGTGCCAGCGGCCCAGGACGGTTCTATGGCTACACCTTC. Translation gives CASGPGRFYGYTF. Filled out from reference TRBV7-9 and TRBJ1-2, the complete variable domain reads DTGVSQNPRHKITKRGQNVTFRCDPISEHNRLYWYRQTLGQGPEFLTYFQNEAQLEKSRLLSDRFSAERPKGSFSTLEIQRTEQGDSAMYLCASGPGRFYGYTFGSGTRLTVV.

The chain employs TRBV15 and TRBJ1-1, with TRBD1 matching over 11 bases. J gave up 0 bases and V 1 base, and 7 bases lay outside the gene matches. This CDR3 region has 18 residues. Germline V gene lookup returns CDR1 LNHNV and CDR2 YYDKDF (reference sequence). The CDR3 is CATSRGAGTGGMNTEAFF. CDR3 sequence (DNA): TGTGCCACCAGCAGAGGAGCCGGGACAGGGGGGATGAACACTGAAGCTTTCTTT.

This clonotype was recorded many times. The chain links TRBV20-1 to TRBJ1-2, with a possible D match to TRBD1 (6 bases). The CDR3 spans 15 residues. Germline CDR1 is DFQATT and CDR2 is SNEGSKA (reference sequence). V was cut by 0 bases and J by 4 bases, with 15 bases left in between. The CDR3 reads CSARDFRGSTYGYTF. CDR3 sequence (DNA): TGCAGTGCTAGAGATTTCAGGGGCTCAACCTATGGCTACACCTTC.

This clonotype was counted only a few times. The chain combines TRBV29-1 with TRBJ2-1, with 10 bases identical to TRBD2. The CDR3 consists of 15 residues. The junction had 9 bases not matched to a gene; V was cut back by 6 bases and J by 4 bases. Germline CDR1 is SQVTM and CDR2 is ANQGSEA. Written as DNA, the CDR3 is TGCAGCGTGTTTCTAGCGGGGGAGGGGTACAATGAGCAGTTCTTC. It translates to CSVFLAGEGYNEQFF.

The chain joins TRBV4-3 to TRBJ2-5, with D unresolved. Germline V gene data show CDR1 as LGHNA and CDR2 as YSLEER. The CDR3 runs 15 residues. Trimming took off 0 bases at V and 4 bases at J, with 12 bases between the two ends. The CDR3 DNA reads as TGCGCCAGCAGCCAAGAGCTCCGGTCGGGAGAGACCCAGTACTTC. Its protein is CASSQELRSGETQYF.

This clonotype has a count of ten or more. The CDR3 sequence is CASSEGLGGETQYF. CDR3 in DNA: TGTGCCAGCAGCGAGGGACTAGGGGGAGAGACCCAGTACTTC. The chain is built from TRBV9 and TRBJ2-5; 8 bases fit TRBD2. The CDR3 contains 14 residues. Germline V gene lookup returns CDR1 SGDLS and CDR2 YYNGEE. V was clipped by 3 bases and J by 4 bases; unmatched bases: 5.

In this sample, this clonotype turned up a few times. The chain recombines TRBV6-2 or TRBV6-3 with TRBJ2-3; D possibly corresponds to TRBD2 (6 bases). Trimming took 6 bases from V and 3 from J, leaving 10 bases between them. CDR1 MNHEY and CDR2 SVGEGT come from the germline V gene. CDR3 length: 13 amino acids. The CDR3 sequence is CASRNGGTDTQYF. The CDR3 nucleotides read TGTGCCAGCAGGAACGGGGGAACAGATACGCAGTATTTT.

This clonotype has at least ten counts. V is TRBV11-2 and J is TRBJ1-2; D is possibly TRBD1 (5 bases). This CDR3 region has 11 residues. The germline gives CDR1 SGHAT, CDR2 FQNNGV. Between the trimmed V and J ends, which lost 3 bases and 10 bases, there was a span of 9 bases. The chain's CDR3 is CASSFGADYTF. The CDR3 DNA reads TGTGCCAGCAGCTTCGGGGCGGACTACACCTTC.

With respect to this clonotype: A read error is possible here, since a much larger clone lies one base away. The CDR3 protein is CASSQVWGGDYNEQFF. In DNA, the CDR3 is TGCGCCAGCAGCCAAGTATGGGGGGGGGACTACAATGAGCAGTTCTTC. V gene TRBV4-3 combines with J gene TRBJ2-1; 7 nucleotides match TRBD2. V was clipped by 1 base and J by 3 bases; unmatched bases: 6. CDR1 and CDR2 (germline): LGHNA, YSLEER. The CDR3 is made up of 16 amino acids.

Comments on this clonotype: The conserved closing phenylalanine or tryptophan is absent in this CDR3, likely reflecting a read error. J is TRBJ2-2 and V is TRBV7-7; D not certain. The CDR3 has 13 residues. In germline, CDR1 is SSHAT, CDR2 FNYEAQ (reference sequence). CDR3 residues: CASGVLNTGELFC. The CDR3 DNA follows: TGTGCTAGTGGGGTTCTGAACACCGGGGAGCTGTTTTGT.

As for this clonotype: Since a much larger clone is just one base distant, this may be a read error. The chain uses TRBV12-3 or TRBV12-4 and TRBJ2-3, with D possibly matching TRBD2 (5 bases). V was pared by 2 bases and J by 2 bases, with 11 bases between. The CDR3 is 15 amino acids. CDR3 coding DNA: TGTGCCAGCAGTTTAAGGCGGGTAGACACAGATACGCAGTATTTT. Protein: CASSLRRVDTDTQYF.

A note on this clonotype: This clone may be a read error of a much larger clone one base away. The chain recombines TRBV21-1 with TRBJ2-3; the table's D gene call, TRBD2, was not cross checked with the DNA. TRBV21-1 is tagged as a pseudogene. There are 17 residues in the CDR3. CDR3 sequence reads: CASSKRRKRGGADTQYF. CDR3 bases: TGTGCCAGCAGCAAAAGAAGGAAGCGGGGGGGCGCAGATACGCAGTATTTT.

This clonotype was observed a few times. The V call is TRBV27, the J call TRBJ1-1; 7 nucleotides agree with TRBD1. The J segment lost 8 bases and the V segment lost 4 bases, leaving 4 bases of the junction unmatched. Germline loops: CDR1 MNHEY, CDR2 SMNVEV (reference sequence). The CDR3 has 12 residues. The CDR3 DNA reads as TGTGCCAGCAGTTCCCGGGACAGAGAAGCTTTCTTT. Encoded protein: CASSSRDREAFF.

V is TRBV24-1 and J is TRBJ2-1; D gene uncertain. Germline CDR1 KGHDR, CDR2 SFDVKD. V lost 0 bases and J lost 9, with 8 bases in between. This CDR3 is built from 13 residues. The CDR3 nucleotides read TGTGCCACCAGTGATTTGGGGCCGCGTGAGCAGTTCTTC. Protein sequence: CATSDLGPREQFF.

This clonotype was detected only a few times. V and J are TRBV7-9 and TRBJ1-1; D might be TRBD1 (5 bases). Germline lookup yields CDR1 SEHNR and CDR2 FQNEAQ (reference sequence). CDR3 length: 12 amino acids. V lost 1 base to trimming and J lost 8 bases, with 8 bases between them. CDR3 loop: CASSLDRNEAFF. The CDR3 nucleotides are TGTGCCAGCAGCTTAGACAGGAACGAAGCTTTCTTT.

About this clonotype: This probably arose from a read error, given a far larger clone one base away. V and J are TRBV7-9 and TRBJ1-1; no clear D gene. Looked up from germline, CDR1 is SEHNR and CDR2 is FQNEAQ (reference sequence). The CDR3 spans 11 residues. CDR3 DNA sequence: TGTGCCGGCAGCCTAGGCGGTGAAGCTTTCTTT. Its protein product is CAGSLGGEAFF. The whole variable domain, remainder taken from reference TRBV7-9 and TRBJ1-1, is DTGVSQNPRHKITKRGQNVTFRCDPISEHNRLYWYRQTLGQGPEFLTYFQNEAQLEKSRLLSDRFSAERPKGSFSTLEIQRTEQGDSAMYLCAGSLGGEAFFGQGTRLTVV.

To note about this clonotype: A much larger clone sits a single nucleotide away, making a read error possible. This sequence joins TRBV9 and TRBJ2-1; TRBD2 matches at 13 bases. Germline values: CDR1 SGDLS, CDR2 YYNGEE. V dropped 2 bases and J dropped 0; count of bases not matched to a gene: 8. This CDR3 contains 19 residues. CDR3 nucleotide sequence: TGTGCCAGCAGCGTCGCTGGACTAGCGGGGGCCACCTCCTACAATGAGCAGTTCTTC. This encodes CASSVAGLAGATSYNEQFF.

About this clonotype: A much larger clone is a single base away; this may be a read error. This chain connects TRBV5-5 to TRBJ2-7; possible D gene TRBD2, 7 bases. Trimming removed 4 bases at V and 2 bases at J, with 13 bases between. The CDR3 covers 14 residues. The germline gives CDR1 SGHKS, CDR2 YYEKEE (reference sequence). CDR3: CASSRGAGAYEQYF. As DNA, the CDR3 is TGTGCCAGCAGCAGGGGGGCGGGAGCCTACGAGCAGTACTTC.